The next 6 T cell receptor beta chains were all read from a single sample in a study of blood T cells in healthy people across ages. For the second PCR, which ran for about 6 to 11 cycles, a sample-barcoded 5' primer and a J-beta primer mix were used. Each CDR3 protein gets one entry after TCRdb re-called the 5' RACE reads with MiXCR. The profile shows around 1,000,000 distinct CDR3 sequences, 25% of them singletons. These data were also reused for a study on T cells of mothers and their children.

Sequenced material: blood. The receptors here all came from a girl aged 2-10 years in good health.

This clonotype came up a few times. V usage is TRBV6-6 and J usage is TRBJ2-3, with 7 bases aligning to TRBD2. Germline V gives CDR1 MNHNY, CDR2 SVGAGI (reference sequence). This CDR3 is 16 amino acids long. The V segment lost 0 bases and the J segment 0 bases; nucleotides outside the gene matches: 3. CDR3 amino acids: CASSYSGGVSTDTQYF. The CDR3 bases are TGTGCCAGCAGTTACTCGGGGGGGGTAAGCACAGATACGCAGTATTTT.

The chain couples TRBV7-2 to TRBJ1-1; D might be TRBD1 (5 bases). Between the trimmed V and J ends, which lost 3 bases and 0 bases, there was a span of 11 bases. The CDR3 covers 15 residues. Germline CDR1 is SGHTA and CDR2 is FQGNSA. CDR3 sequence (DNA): TGTGCCAGCAGCTTCGGGGCAATCATGAACACTGAAGCTTTCTTT. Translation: CASSFGAIMNTEAFF.

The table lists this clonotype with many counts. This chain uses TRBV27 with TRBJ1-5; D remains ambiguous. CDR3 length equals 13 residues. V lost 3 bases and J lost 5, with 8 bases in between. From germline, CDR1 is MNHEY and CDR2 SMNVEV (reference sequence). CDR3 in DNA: TGTGCCAGCAGTTTTGTAGGTGATCAGCCCCAGCATTTT. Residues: CASSFVGDQPQHF.

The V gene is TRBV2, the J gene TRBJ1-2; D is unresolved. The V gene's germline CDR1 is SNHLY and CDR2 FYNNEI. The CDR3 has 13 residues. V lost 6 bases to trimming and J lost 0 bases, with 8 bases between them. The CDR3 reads CASRQEPNYGYTF. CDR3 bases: TGTGCCAGCAGGCAGGAGCCTAACTATGGCTACACCTTC.

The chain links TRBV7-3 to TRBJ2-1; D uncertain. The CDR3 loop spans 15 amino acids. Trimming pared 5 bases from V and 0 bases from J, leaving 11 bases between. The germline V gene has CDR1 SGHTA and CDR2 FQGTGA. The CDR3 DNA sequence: TGTGCCAGCAGCACTCGAAGGAGCTCCTACAATGAGCAGTTCTTC. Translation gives CASSTRRSSYNEQFF.

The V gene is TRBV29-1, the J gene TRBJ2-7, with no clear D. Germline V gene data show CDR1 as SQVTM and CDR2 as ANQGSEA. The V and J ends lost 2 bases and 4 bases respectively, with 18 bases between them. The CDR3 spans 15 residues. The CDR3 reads CSVEHPGSETYEQYF. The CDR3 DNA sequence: TGCAGCGTTGAACACCCCGGTTCGGAAACGTACGAGCAGTACTTC.